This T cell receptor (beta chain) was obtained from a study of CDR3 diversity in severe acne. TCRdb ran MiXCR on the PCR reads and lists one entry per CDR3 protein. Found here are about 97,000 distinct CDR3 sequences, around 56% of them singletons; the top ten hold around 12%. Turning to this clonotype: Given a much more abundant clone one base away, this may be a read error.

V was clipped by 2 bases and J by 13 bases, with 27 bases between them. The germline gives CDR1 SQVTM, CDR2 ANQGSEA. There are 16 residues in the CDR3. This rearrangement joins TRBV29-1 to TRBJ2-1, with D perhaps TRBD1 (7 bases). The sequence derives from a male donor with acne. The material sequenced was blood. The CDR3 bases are TGCAGCGTTGAACCCCCGGAGGGGGCCTTAGCGGAGACCCAGTTCTTC. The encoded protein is CSVEPPEGALAETQFF.